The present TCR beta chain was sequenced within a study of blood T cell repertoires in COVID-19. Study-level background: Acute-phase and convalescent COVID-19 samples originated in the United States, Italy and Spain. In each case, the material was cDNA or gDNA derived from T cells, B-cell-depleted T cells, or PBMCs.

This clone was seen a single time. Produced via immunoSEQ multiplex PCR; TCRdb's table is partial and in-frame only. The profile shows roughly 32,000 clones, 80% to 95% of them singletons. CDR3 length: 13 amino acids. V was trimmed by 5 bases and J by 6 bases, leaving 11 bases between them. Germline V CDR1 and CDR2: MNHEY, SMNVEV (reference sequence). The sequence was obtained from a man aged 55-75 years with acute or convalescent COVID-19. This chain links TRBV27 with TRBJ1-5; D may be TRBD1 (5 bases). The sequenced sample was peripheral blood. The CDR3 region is CASSIRVFQPQHF. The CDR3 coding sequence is TGTGCCAGCAGTATCAGGGTCTTTCAGCCCCAGCATTTT.